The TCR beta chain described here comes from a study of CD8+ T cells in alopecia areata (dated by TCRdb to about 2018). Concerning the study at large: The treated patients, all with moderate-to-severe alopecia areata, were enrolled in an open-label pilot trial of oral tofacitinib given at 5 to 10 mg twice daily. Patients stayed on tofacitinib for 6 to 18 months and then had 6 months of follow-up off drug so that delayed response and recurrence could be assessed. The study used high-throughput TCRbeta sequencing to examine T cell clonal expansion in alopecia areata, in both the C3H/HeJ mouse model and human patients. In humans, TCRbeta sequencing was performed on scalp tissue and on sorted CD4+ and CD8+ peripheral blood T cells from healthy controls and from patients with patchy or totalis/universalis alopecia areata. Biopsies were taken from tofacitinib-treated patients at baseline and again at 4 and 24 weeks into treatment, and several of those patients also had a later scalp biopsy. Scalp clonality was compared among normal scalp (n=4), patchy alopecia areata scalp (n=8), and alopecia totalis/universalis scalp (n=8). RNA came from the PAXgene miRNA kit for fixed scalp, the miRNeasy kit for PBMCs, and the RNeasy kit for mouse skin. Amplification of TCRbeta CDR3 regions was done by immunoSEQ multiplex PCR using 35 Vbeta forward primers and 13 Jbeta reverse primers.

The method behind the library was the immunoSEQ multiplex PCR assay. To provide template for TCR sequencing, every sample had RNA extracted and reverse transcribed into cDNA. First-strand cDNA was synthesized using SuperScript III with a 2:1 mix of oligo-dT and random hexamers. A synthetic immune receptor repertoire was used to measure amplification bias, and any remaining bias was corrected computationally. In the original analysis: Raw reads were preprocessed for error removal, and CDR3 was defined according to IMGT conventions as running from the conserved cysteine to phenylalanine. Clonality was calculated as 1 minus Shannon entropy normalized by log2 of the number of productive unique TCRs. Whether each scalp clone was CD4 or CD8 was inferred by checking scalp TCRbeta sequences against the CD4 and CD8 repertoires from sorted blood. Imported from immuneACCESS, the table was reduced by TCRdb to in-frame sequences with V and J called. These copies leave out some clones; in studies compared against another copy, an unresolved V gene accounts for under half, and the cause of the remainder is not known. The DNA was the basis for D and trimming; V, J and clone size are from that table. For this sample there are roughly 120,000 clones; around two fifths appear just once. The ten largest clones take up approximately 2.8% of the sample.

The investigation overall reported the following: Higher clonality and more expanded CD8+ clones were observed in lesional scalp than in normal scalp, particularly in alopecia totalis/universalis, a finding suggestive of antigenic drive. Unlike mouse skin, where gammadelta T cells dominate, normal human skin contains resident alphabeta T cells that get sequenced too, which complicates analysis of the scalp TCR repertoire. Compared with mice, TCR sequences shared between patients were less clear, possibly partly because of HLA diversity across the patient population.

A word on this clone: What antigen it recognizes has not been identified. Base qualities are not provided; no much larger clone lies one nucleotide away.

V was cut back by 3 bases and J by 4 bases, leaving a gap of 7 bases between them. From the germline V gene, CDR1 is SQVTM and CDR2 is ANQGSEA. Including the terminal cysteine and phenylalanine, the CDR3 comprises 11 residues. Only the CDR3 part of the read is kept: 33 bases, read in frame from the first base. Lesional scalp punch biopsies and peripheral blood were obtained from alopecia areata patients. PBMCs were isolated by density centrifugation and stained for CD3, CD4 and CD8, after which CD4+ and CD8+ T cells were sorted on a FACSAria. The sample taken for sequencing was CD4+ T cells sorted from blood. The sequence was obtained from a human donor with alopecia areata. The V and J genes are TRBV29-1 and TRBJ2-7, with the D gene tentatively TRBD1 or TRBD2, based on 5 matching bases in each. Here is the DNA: TGCAGCGTTGATTGGGGGTACGAGCAGTACTTC. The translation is CSVDWGYEQYF.